This passage covers 30 T cell receptor beta chains from one sample sequenced in a study of T-cell memory formation after mild COVID-19. TCRdb re-analysed the 5' RACE reads in MiXCR, keeping a single row per CDR3 protein. The sample lists fewer than 650,000 distinct CDR3 sequences; about 22% were seen once. The sample was PBMCs or a T cell subset sorted from them (not recorded which). These receptors came from an adult woman who had mild COVID-19 (a few samples of this study predate the infection). Cell type and time point are not known.

The chain links TRBV6-6 to TRBJ2-1; possible D gene TRBD2, 5 bases. V shed 7 bases and J shed 0 bases, with 13 bases lying between them. Germline CDR1 and CDR2: MNHNY and SVGAGI (reference sequence). The CDR3 spans 15 residues. Here the CDR3 DNA reads TGTGCCAGCACTAACCCGGGGAACTCCTACAATGAGCAGTTCTTC. This gives the protein CASTNPGNSYNEQFF.

V usage is TRBV6-5 and J usage is TRBJ2-7; no clear D. V lost 2 bases to trimming and J lost 2 bases, with 10 bases between them. This CDR3 region has 14 residues. The germline gives CDR1 MNHEY, CDR2 SVGAGI. CDR3 amino acids: CASSYGPGTYEQYF. In DNA form, the CDR3 reads TGTGCCAGCAGTTACGGGCCTGGGACCTACGAGCAGTACTTC.

The chain links TRBV4-2 to TRBJ2-7; D is possibly TRBD1 or TRBD2 (6 bases each). The CDR3 runs 14 residues. Trimming left V 0 bases short and J 5 bases short, with 11 bases between. From germline, CDR1 is LGHNA and CDR2 YNFKEQ. For the CDR3, the DNA is TGTGCCAGCAGCCAAGATCAAAGGGGGGACGAGCAGTACTTC. As protein: CASSQDQRGDEQYF.

V and J are TRBV7-6 and TRBJ2-5; maybe TRBD2 (5 bases). With 1 base removed from V and 5 bases from J, the gap between germline ends came to 8 bases. In germline, CDR1 is SGHVS, CDR2 FNYEAQ. This CDR3 is built from 13 residues. Here the CDR3 reads CASSLGWEETQYF. Written as DNA, the CDR3 is TGTGCCAGCAGCTTAGGCTGGGAGGAGACCCAGTACTTC.

This clonotype was seen only a few times. The chain couples TRBV29-1 to TRBJ2-7; D is uncertain. Trimming removed 3 bases from V and 0 bases from J, with 9 bases in between. The length of the CDR3 is 13 residues. Germline V CDR1 and CDR2: SQVTM, ANQGSEA. For the CDR3, the DNA is TGCAGCGTTGAGCGGCCCAACTCCTACGAGCAGTACTTC. As protein: CSVERPNSYEQYF.

J is TRBJ1-2 and V is TRBV6-2 or TRBV6-3; D is uncertain. V shed 0 bases and J shed 4 bases, with 12 bases lying between them. This CDR3 contains 15 residues. The germline V gene has CDR1 MNHEY and CDR2 SVGEGT. CDR3 bases: TGTGCCAGCAGTTACTCAAGAACAGACCTCTATGGCTACACCTTC. Translated, it gives CASSYSRTDLYGYTF.

V usage is TRBV24-1 and J usage is TRBJ2-2; 10 bases are shared with TRBD1. Unmatched junction bases numbered 4, after V lost 3 bases and J lost 1 base. CDR1 KGHDR and CDR2 SFDVKD come from the germline V gene. The CDR3 covers 17 residues. CDR3 region: CATSDPRTGGNTGELFF. The CDR3 bases are TGTGCCACCAGTGATCCACGGACAGGGGGGAACACCGGGGAGCTGTTTTTT.

This clonotype was detected a few times. The J gene is TRBJ2-3, the V gene TRBV20-1, with 11 bases matching TRBD1. The CDR3 contains 13 residues. CDR1 is DFQATT and CDR2 is SNEGSKA in the germline V gene (reference sequence). V shed 7 bases, J shed 0 bases, and the junction held 0 bases outside the gene matches. As DNA, the CDR3 is TGCAGTGGGGACAGGGGGAGCACAGATACGCAGTATTTT. Translation gives CSGDRGSTDTQYF.

This clonotype was detected a few times. V usage is TRBV5-1 and J usage is TRBJ2-2, with 7 bases that match TRBD1. Trimming at V came to 4 bases and at J to 4 bases, leaving 16 bases not matched to a gene. Germline assignment: CDR1 SGHRS and CDR2 YFSETQ. This CDR3 has 18 residues. The CDR3 region has the DNA TGCGCCAGCAGCGACCGACAGGGACCCAGTTTGACCACCGGGGAGCTGTTTTTT. Its protein product is CASSDRQGPSLTTGELFF. Drawing the rest from reference TRBV5-1 and TRBJ2-2, the complete variable domain is KAGVTQTPRYLIKTRGQQVTLSCSPISGHRSVSWYQQTPGQGLQFLFEYFSETQRNKGNFPGRFSGRQFSNSRSEMNVSTLELGDSALYLCASSDRQGPSLTTGELFFGEGSRLTVL.

This clonotype was detected only a few times. This chain uses TRBV7-9 with TRBJ2-1; D unresolved. The CDR3 runs to 17 residues. Trimming pared 5 bases from V and 0 bases from J, leaving 17 bases between. In germline, CDR1 is SEHNR, CDR2 FQNEAQ (reference sequence). The CDR3 nucleotides are TGTGCCAGCAGCCTCCCCCTTGTGGGTCTCTCCTACAATGAGCAGTTCTTC. Amino acids: CASSLPLVGLSYNEQFF. The variable domain in full, with the rest retrieved from reference TRBV7-9 and TRBJ2-1, is DTGVSQNPRHKITKRGQNVTFRCDPISEHNRLYWYRQTLGQGPEFLTYFQNEAQLEKSRLLSDRFSAERPKGSFSTLEIQRTEQGDSAMYLCASSLPLVGLSYNEQFFGPGTRLTVL.

This clonotype showed up just a few times. The J gene is TRBJ2-1, the V gene TRBV15; D might be TRBD2 (5 bases). Trimming left V 3 bases short and J 0 bases short, with 9 bases between. CDR3 length: 15 residues. Germline V gene sequence: CDR1 LNHNV, CDR2 YYDKDF (reference sequence). The CDR3 sequence: CATSSATSSYNEQFF. CDR3 coding DNA: TGTGCCACCAGCAGTGCCACTAGCTCCTACAATGAGCAGTTCTTC. Together with reference TRBV15 and TRBJ2-1, the CDR3 gives the full variable domain: DAMVIQNPRYQVTQFGKPVTLSCSQTLNHNVMYWYQQKSSQAPKLLFHYYDKDFNNEADTPDNFQSRRPNTSFCFLDIRSPGLGDTAMYLCATSSATSSYNEQFFGPGTRLTVL.

Remarks on this clonotype: The junction differs from germline at one of its ends, possibly a read error. V is TRBV29-1 and J is TRBJ2-2; a possible D gene is TRBD2 (5 bases). Germline loops: CDR1 SQVTM, CDR2 ANQGSEA. CDR3 length equals 13 residues. CDR3 coding DNA: TGCAGCGTGGAAGGAGGTATCTCCGGGGAGCTGTTTTTT. It specifies CSVEGGISGELFF.

CDR3 amino acids: CASSLKTVNTEAFF. Written as DNA, the CDR3 is TGTGCCAGCAGCCTCAAGACGGTGAACACTGAAGCTTTCTTT. This sequence joins TRBV3-1 and TRBJ1-1; D gene uncertain. CDR1 and CDR2 (germline): LGHDT, YNNKEL (reference sequence). V dropped 4 bases and J dropped 0 bases, with 9 bases sitting between them. The CDR3 spans 14 residues.

In its sample, this clonotype was seen a few times. J is TRBJ1-5 and V is TRBV6-2 or TRBV6-3, with D hard to call. The V gene lost 5 bases and the J gene lost 4 bases, with 12 bases spanning the gap. This CDR3 is built from 14 residues. CDR1 and CDR2 (germline): MNHEY, SVGEGT. This CDR3 is CASSDIRENQPQHF. In DNA, the CDR3 is TGTGCCAGCAGTGACATCCGGGAAAATCAGCCCCAGCATTTT.

The gene calls are TRBV4-3 and TRBJ2-1, with TRBD2 identical over 15 bases. Germline-derived CDR1 and CDR2 are LGHNA and YSLEER. This CDR3 spans 23 amino acids. With V trimmed by 2 bases and J by 0 bases, 17 bases remained unmatched. The CDR3 bases are TGCGCCAGCAGCCAAATCCTTCAAATACCGGGACTAGCGGGAGGAAGCTCCTACAATGAGCAGTTCTTC. It specifies CASSQILQIPGLAGGSSYNEQFF.

This clonotype occurred a few times. The gene calls are TRBV12-3 or TRBV12-4 and TRBJ2-5; 8 nucleotides line up with TRBD2. This CDR3 has 16 amino acids. Losses at the gene ends were 6 bases for V and 1 base for J; bases not matched to a gene: 10. Written as DNA, the CDR3 is TGTGCCAGCAGAGCGCGGGGCGGGGGGCCCCAAGAGACCCAGTACTTC. Translation: CASRARGGGPQETQYF.

This clonotype showed up just a few times. This rearrangement joins TRBV7-2 to TRBJ2-1, with a weak D call TRBD1 (6 bases). V lost 3 bases and J 5 bases, leaving 20 bases between the germline ends. Germline loops: CDR1 SGHTA, CDR2 FQGNSA. This CDR3 region has 17 residues. The CDR3 sequence is CASSFGPLEWTDNEQFF. The CDR3 DNA sequence: TGTGCCAGCAGCTTTGGCCCCCTTGAGTGGACAGACAATGAGCAGTTCTTC. The full variable domain, in which reference TRBV7-2 and TRBJ2-1 provide the parts outside the CDR3, is GAGVSQSPSNKVTEKGKDVELRCDPISGHTALYWYRQSLGQGLEFLIYFQGNSAPDKSGLPSDRFSAERTGGSVSTLTIQRTQQEDSAVYLCASSFGPLEWTDNEQFFGPGTRLTVL.

The CDR3 reads CASSPSQGFTEAFF. Written as DNA, the CDR3 is TGTGCCAGCAGTCCGAGCCAGGGGTTCACTGAAGCTTTCTTT. The gene calls are TRBV12-3 or TRBV12-4 and TRBJ1-1, with D possibly TRBD1 on 6 matching bases. The CDR3 consists of 14 residues. V was pared by 5 bases and J by 4 bases, with 14 bases between.

This chain uses TRBV15 with TRBJ2-1; D possibly corresponds to TRBD2 (6 bases). The V and J ends lost 4 bases and 6 bases respectively, with 25 bases between them. There are 18 residues in the CDR3. Looked up from germline, CDR1 is LNHNV and CDR2 is YYDKDF (reference sequence). CDR3 in DNA: TGTGCCACCAGCAAAACACCGGGACTCACCCCGACTGGCAATGAGCAGTTCTTC. This encodes CATSKTPGLTPTGNEQFF.

In this sample, this clonotype turned up many times. The chain uses TRBV7-8 and TRBJ2-1; 9 nucleotides agree with TRBD2. The CDR3 loop spans 20 amino acids. Germline V gives CDR1 SGHVS, CDR2 FQNEAQ. Trimming took 0 bases from V and 1 from J; bases not matched to a gene: 13. The CDR3 DNA sequence: TGTGCCAGCAGCTTAGCGCTAGCGGGACAAAGGGTTGGGTCCTACAATGAGCAGTTCTTC. This gives the protein CASSLALAGQRVGSYNEQFF.

This clonotype has only a few counts. This chain connects TRBV3-1 to TRBJ2-3; D is unresolved. V was trimmed by 4 bases and J by 6 bases, leaving 17 bases between them. The germline gives CDR1 LGHDT, CDR2 YNNKEL (reference sequence). The CDR3 is 15 amino acids. This chain's CDR3 is CASSLQVVGRDTQYF. The CDR3 nucleotides are TGTGCCAGCAGCCTCCAAGTCGTGGGCAGGGATACGCAGTATTTT.

This sequence joins TRBV6-5 and TRBJ1-1; D gene uncertain. Germline lookup yields CDR1 MNHEY and CDR2 SVGAGI. Trimming removed 0 bases at V and 5 bases at J, with 16 bases between. CDR3 length: 16 amino acids. The CDR3 nucleotides read TGTGCCAGCAGTTACTCGATAGGGCAGTCAAGGACTGAAGCTTTCTTT. Amino acid sequence: CASSYSIGQSRTEAFF.

The table lists this clonotype with a few counts. The chain has TRBV7-2 and TRBJ1-2; 8 bases map to TRBD1. Per germline, CDR1 SGHTA and CDR2 FQGNSA. V shed 5 bases and J 8 bases; nucleotides not matched to a gene: 10. The CDR3 runs 14 residues. CDR3 sequence (DNA): TGTGCCAGCAGCACCCAGACAGGGGATGGGGGCTACACCTTC. Translation gives CASSTQTGDGGYTF.

The chain employs TRBV29-1 and TRBJ2-3; unclear D gene. Germline V gives CDR1 SQVTM, CDR2 ANQGSEA. V was shortened by 6 bases and J by 11 bases, with 12 bases between the two germline ends. This CDR3 contains 10 residues. CDR3 DNA sequence: TGCAGCGTGGAGATACGTTGGCAGTATTTT. Its translation is CSVEIRWQYF.

The rearrangement links TRBV4-1 to TRBJ2-7, with 12 positions matching TRBD1. CDR1 is MGHRA, CDR2 YSYEKL, per germline. The CDR3 spans 17 residues. The V gene end was trimmed by 2 bases and the J gene end by 7 bases; junction bases not matched to a gene: 12. For the CDR3, the DNA is TGCGCCAGCAGCCAACAACCAGGGGGACAGGGGGCGAATGAGCAGTACTTC. It codes for CASSQQPGGQGANEQYF.

The V call is TRBV3-1, the J call TRBJ2-1, with 8 nucleotides matching TRBD2. The CDR3 is 15 residues long. V dropped 4 bases and J dropped 6; count of bases not matched to a gene: 8. Germline V gene data show CDR1 as LGHDT and CDR2 as YNNKEL (reference sequence). CDR3 in amino acids: CASSPFGLASNEQFF. The CDR3 DNA reads TGTGCCAGCAGCCCCTTTGGACTAGCTAGCAATGAGCAGTTCTTC.

This chain joins TRBV29-1 and TRBJ1-2; D perhaps matches TRBD1 (6 bases). This CDR3 has 12 amino acids. Deletions cut 4 bases from V and 6 bases from J, with 12 bases between. Germline values: CDR1 SQVTM, CDR2 ANQGSEA. In nucleotides, the CDR3 is TGCAGCGTTGTAAGGGGGAAAGATGGCTACACCTTC. It translates to CSVVRGKDGYTF.

This clonotype was counted only a few times. The J gene is TRBJ1-4, the V gene TRBV6-5; no definite D call. CDR3 length: 15 residues. Trimming removed 0 bases from V and 8 bases from J, with 13 bases in between. The V gene's germline CDR1 is MNHEY and CDR2 SVGAGI. The CDR3 bases are TGTGCCAGCAGTTACTCAGGGAGGGATGGGGAAAAACTGTTTTTT. Its protein is CASSYSGRDGEKLFF.

The rearrangement uses TRBV3-1 and TRBJ2-7; maybe TRBD1 (6 bases). Deletions cut 1 base from V and 4 bases from J, with 14 bases between. Per the germline V gene, CDR1 is LGHDT and CDR2 is YNNKEL (reference sequence). CDR3 length equals 15 residues. Here the CDR3 DNA reads TGTGCCAGCAGCCAAGGGTTGGACAGCGCGTACGAGCAGTACTTC. Translation: CASSQGLDSAYEQYF.

This chain links TRBV6-5 with TRBJ1-5; no reliable D call. V lost 2 bases to trimming and J lost 2 bases, with 16 bases between them. The CDR3 sequence is 17 residues long. Germline V CDR1 and CDR2: MNHEY, SVGAGI. The CDR3 protein is CASSYRRPAEGNQPQHF. The DNA of the CDR3 is TGTGCCAGCAGTTACCGAAGACCGGCGGAGGGCAATCAGCCCCAGCATTTT.